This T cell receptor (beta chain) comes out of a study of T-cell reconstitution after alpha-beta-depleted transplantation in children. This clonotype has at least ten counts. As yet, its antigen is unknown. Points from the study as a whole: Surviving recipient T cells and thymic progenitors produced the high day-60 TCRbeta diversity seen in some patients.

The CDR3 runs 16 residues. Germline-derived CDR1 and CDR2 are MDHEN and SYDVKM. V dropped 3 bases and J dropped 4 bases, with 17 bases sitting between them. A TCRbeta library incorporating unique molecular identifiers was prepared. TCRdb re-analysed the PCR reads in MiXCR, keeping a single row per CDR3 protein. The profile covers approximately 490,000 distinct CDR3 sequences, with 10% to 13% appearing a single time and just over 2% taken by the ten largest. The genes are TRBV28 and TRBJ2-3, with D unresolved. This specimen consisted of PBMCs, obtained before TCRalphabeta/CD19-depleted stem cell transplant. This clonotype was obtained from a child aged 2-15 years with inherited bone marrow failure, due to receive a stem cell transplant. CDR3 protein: CASSFPLGSSPDTQYF. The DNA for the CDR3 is TGTGCCAGCAGTTTCCCGCTTGGTTCGAGCCCAGATACGCAGTATTTT.